The clone carrying this T cell receptor beta chain has a handful of counts. Its specificity is not known. A second PCR of roughly 7 to 11 cycles used a sample-barcoded 5' primer and a J-beta primer mix. A single record per CDR3 protein comes from TCRdb applying MiXCR to the 5' RACE reads. The sample includes roughly 1 million distinct CDR3 sequences, roughly 24% of them seen just once. The germline CDR1 and CDR2 sequences are DFQATT and SNEGSKA (reference sequence). This CDR3 is built from 14 residues. V was pared by 6 bases and J by 7 bases, with 18 bases between. The record originates from a study of blood T cells in healthy people across ages. Study-wide results and caveats: Leaving the PBMCs unsorted stopped any conclusive comparison of naive versus antigen-experienced cells.

The data were also submitted as part of a second study, on T cells of mothers and their children. As that study records: Samples were obtained from a few healthy Caucasian mothers and their six children.

What was sequenced was blood. V usage is TRBV20-1 and J usage is TRBJ2-2; weak D call: TRBD1 (7 bases). The receptor was derived from a girl aged 2-10 years in good health. The chain's CDR3 is CSAPRAGGNGELFF. The CDR3 coding sequence is TGCAGTGCCCCACGAGCAGGGGGGAACGGGGAGCTGTTTTTT.